What follows is one T cell receptor beta chain and its context. This CDR3 is 18 amino acids long. V shed 3 bases and J 0 bases; nucleotides not matched to a gene: 13. Germline values: CDR1 LNHDA, CDR2 SQIVND (reference sequence). During active infection, Seattle patients enrolled and were then monitored through disease. Per the original data handling: Amplified reference gene primers provided the basis for estimating nucleated cell counts. Sequencing used immunoSEQ multiplex PCR; TCRdb keeps in-frame clones, though not all of them. V, J and clone size reflect that table, while D and trimming were determined from the DNA. The sample shows roughly 480,000 clones, approximately 89% of them seen only once. The data stem from a study of blood T cell repertoires in COVID-19. Overall study: The United States, Italy and Spain provided the acute and convalescent COVID-19 samples.

The chain recombines TRBV19 with TRBJ2-7; 8 positions agree with TRBD1. What was sequenced was peripheral blood. The TCR comes from a young man with COVID-19, enrolled during active disease. CDR3 sequence reads: CASSMTGALPQHSYEQYF. In nucleotides, the CDR3 is TGTGCCAGTAGTATGACAGGGGCCCTACCGCAACACTCCTACGAGCAGTACTTC.